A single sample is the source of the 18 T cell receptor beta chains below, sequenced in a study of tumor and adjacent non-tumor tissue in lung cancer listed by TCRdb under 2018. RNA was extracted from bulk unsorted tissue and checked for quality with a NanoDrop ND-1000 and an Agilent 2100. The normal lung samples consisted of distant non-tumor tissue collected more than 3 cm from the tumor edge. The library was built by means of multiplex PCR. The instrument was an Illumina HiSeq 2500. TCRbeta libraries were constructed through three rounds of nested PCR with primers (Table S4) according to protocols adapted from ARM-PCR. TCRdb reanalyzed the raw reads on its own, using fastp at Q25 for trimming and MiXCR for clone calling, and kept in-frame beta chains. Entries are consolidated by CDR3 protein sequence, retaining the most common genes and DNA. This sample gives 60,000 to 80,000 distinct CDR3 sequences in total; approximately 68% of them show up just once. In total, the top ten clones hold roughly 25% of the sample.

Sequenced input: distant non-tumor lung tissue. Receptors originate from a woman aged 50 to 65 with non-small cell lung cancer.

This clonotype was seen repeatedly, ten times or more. The CDR3 nucleotides read TGCAGCGTTGAACTGTGGGGTGTGCGGAACACCGGGGAGCTGTTTTTT. Protein product: CSVELWGVRNTGELFF. V usage is TRBV29-1 and J usage is TRBJ2-2; D remains unclear. Trimming cost V 2 bases and J 1 base, with 14 bases left between them. CDR1 is SQVTM and CDR2 is ANQGSEA in the germline V gene. The CDR3 is 16 residues long.

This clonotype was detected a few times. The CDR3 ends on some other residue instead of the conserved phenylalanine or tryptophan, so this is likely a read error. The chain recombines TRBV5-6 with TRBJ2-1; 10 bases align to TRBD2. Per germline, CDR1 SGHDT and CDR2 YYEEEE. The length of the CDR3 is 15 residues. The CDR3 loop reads CASSIAGGPYNEQFL. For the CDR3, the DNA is TGTGCCAGCAGCATAGCGGGAGGTCCCTATAATGAGCAGTTCCTC.

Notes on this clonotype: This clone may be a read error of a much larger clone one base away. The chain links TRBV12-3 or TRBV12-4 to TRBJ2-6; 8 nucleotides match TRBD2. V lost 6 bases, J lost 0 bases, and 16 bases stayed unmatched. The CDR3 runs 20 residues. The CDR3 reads CASSTQGLLAASSGANVLTF. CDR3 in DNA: TGTGCCAGCAGCACCCAAGGGCTACTAGCGGCTAGCTCTGGGGCCAACGTCCTGACTTTC.

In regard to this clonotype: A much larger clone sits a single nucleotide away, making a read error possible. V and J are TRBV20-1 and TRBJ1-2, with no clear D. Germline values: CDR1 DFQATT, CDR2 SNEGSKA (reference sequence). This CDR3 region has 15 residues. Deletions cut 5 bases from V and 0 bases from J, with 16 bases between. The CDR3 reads CSASERSLANYGYTF. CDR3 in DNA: TGCAGTGCTTCGGAAAGATCCCTCGCTAACTATGGCTACACCTTC.

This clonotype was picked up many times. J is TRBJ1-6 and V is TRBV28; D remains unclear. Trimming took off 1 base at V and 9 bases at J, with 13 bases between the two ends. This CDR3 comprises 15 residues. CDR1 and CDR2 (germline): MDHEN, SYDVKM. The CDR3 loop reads CASSLYGWRRSPLHF. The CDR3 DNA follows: TGTGCCAGCAGTTTATACGGCTGGAGACGTTCACCCCTCCACTTT. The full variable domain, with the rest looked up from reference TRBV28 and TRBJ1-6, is DVKVTQSSRYLVKRTGEKVFLECVQDMDHENMFWYRQDPGLGLRLIYFSYDVKMKEKGDIPEGYSVSREKKERFSLILESASTNQTSMYLCASSLYGWRRSPLHFGNGTRLTVT.

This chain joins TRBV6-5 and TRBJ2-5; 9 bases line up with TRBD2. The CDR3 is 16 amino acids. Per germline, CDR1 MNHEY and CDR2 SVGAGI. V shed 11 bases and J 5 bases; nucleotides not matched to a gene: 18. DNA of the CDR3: TGTGCCTGTAGTTACTCAATAGCGGGAGTAGTGGAGACCCAGTACTTC. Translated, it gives CACSYSIAGVVETQYF.

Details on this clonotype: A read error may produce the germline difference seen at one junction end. For the CDR3, the DNA is TGTGACAGCAGCCTTACAGGGGAGACCTATTACTTC. It yields the protein CDSSLTGETYYF. The chain employs TRBV11-2 and TRBJ2-5; 7 bases are a match to TRBD1. The CDR3 totals 12 residues. The V gene's germline CDR1 is SGHAT and CDR2 FQNNGV.

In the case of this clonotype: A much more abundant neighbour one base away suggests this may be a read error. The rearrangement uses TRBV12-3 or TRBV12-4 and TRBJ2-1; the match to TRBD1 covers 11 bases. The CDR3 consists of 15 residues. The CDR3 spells CDSSPGQGASNEQFF. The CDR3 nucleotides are TGTGACAGCAGTCCCGGACAGGGGGCCTCCAATGAGCAGTTCTTC.

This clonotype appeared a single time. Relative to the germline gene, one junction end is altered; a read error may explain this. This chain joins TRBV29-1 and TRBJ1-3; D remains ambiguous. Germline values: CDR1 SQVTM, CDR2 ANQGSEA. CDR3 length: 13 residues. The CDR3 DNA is TGCAGCGTTTGGACGGACTCTGGAAACACCATACATTTC. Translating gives CSVWTDSGNTIHF.

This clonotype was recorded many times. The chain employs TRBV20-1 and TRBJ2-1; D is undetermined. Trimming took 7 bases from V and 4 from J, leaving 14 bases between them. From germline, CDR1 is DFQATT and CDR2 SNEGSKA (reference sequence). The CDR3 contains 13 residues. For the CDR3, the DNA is TGCAGTGTTAGCCGGGCCCTATACAATGAGCAGTTCTTC. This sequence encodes CSVSRALYNEQFF.

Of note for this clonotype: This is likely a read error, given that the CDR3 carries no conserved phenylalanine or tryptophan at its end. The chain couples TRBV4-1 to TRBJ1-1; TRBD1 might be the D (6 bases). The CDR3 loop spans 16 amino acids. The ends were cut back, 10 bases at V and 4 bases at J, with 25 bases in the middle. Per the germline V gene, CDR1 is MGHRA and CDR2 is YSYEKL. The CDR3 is CAINQALYRVGTEAFI. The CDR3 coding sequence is TGCGCCATCAACCAAGCTCTCTACAGGGTCGGCACTGAAGCTTTCATT.

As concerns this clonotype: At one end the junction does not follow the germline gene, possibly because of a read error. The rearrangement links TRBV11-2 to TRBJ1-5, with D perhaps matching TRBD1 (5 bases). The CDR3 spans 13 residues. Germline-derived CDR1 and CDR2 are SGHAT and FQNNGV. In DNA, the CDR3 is TGTGTCAGCAGCTTAGACAGAAATCTGCCCCAGCATTTT. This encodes CVSSLDRNLPQHF.

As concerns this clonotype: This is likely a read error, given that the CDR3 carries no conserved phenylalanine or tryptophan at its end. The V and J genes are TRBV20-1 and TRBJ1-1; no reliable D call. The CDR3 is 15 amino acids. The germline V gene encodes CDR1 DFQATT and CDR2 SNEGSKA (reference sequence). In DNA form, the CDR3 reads TGCAGTACTAGAGATCTTAATCCCATGAACACTGAAGCTTTCTAT. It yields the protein CSTRDLNPMNTEAFY.

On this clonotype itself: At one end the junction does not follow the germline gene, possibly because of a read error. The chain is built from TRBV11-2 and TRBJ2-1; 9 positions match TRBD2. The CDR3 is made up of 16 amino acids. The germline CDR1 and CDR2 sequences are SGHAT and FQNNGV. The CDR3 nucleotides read TGTGCCAACAGCCTAATGACCAGGACTAGCGAACCAGAGCAGTTCTTC. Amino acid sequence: CANSLMTRTSEPEQFF. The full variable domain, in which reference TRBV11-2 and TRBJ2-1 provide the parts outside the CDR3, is EAGVAQSPRYKIIEKRQSVAFWCNPISGHATLYWYQQILGQGPKLLIQFQNNGVVDDSQLPKDRFSAERLKGVDSTLKIQPAKLEDSAVYLCANSLMTRTSEPEQFFGPGTRLTVL.

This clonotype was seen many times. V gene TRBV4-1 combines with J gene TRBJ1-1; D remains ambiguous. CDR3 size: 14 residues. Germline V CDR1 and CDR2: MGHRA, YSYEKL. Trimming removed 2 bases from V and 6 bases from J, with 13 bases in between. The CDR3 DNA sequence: TGCGCCAGCAGCCAACTCATAAAAGGGTCTGAAGCTTTCTTT. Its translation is CASSQLIKGSEAFF.

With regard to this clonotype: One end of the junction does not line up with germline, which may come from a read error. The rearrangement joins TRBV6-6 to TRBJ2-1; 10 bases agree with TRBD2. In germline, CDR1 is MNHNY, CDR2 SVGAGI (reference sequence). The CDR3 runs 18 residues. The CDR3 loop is CASSYPAGGPFCYNEQFF. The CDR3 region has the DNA TGTGCTAGCAGTTACCCAGCGGGAGGGCCTTTCTGCTACAATGAGCAGTTCTTC.

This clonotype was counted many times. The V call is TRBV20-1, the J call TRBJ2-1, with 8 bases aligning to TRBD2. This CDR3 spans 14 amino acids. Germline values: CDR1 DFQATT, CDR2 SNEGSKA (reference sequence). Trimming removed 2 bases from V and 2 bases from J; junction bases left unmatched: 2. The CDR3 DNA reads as TGCAGTGCTAGAACTAGCGGAACCTACAATGAGCAGTTCTTC. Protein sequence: CSARTSGTYNEQFF.

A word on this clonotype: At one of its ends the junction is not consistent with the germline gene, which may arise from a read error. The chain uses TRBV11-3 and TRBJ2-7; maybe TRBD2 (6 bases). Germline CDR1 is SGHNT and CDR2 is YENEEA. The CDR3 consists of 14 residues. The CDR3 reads CAISLADSSYEQYF. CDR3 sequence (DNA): TGTGCCATCAGCTTAGCGGATTCCTCCTACGAGCAGTATTTC. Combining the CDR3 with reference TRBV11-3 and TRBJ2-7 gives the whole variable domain EAGVVQSPRYKIIEKKQPVAFWCNPISGHNTLYWYLQNLGQGPELLIRYENEEAVDDSQLPKDRFSAERLKGVDSTLKIQPAELGDSAVYLCAISLADSSYEQYFGPGTRLTVT.